This is a list of T cell receptor beta chains from one sample in a study of cytomegalovirus exposure and HLA in healthy donors. The table came from immunoSEQ multiplex PCR; TCRdb's copy has only in-frame clones and leaves some out. The sample contains about 130,000 clones, roughly 79% of which appear only once. Input material: PBMCs. These receptor sequences come from a boy aged 2 to 10 in good health and CMV-seronegative. Both conserved end residues are part of each CDR3. A D gene is named only where the DNA matches it firmly. Some rows mark clone size as missing; the rest say once, few, many or name a class of expanded clone.

size: -
J: TRBJ1-5
D: TRBD1
length: 17
V: TRBV6-4
DNA: TGTGCCAGCAGTGTAGCCAGGACAGGCGAAATTTATCAGCCCCAGCATTTT
CDR3: CASSVARTGEIYQPQHF

size: -
J: TRBJ2-3
D: -
length: 17
V: TRBV4-1
DNA: TGCGCCAGCAGCCAAGTGACGGGACAAACTTTCGGAGATACGCAGTATTTT
CDR3: CASSQVTGQTFGDTQYF

size: -
J: TRBJ2-1
D: TRBD2
length: 16
V: TRBV29-1
DNA: TGCAGCGTTGAAGCGGTAGTTGCGGGAGTGGCCAATGAGCAGTTCTTC
CDR3: CSVEAVVAGVANEQFF

size: -
J: TRBJ1-2
D: -
length: 14
V: TRBV2
DNA: TGTGCCAGCAGTGGGACGGACTCGGTGAGTGGCTACACCTTC
CDR3: CASSGTDSVSGYTF

size: -
J: TRBJ1-6
D: TRBD1
length: 18
V: TRBV4-2
DNA: TGTGCCAGCAGCCAAGAGGCGTCCGGCAGGGGGCTCAATTCACCCCTCCACTTT
CDR3: CASSQEASGRGLNSPLHF

size: -
J: TRBJ2-3
D: -
length: 13
V: TRBV10-3
DNA: TGTGCCATCAGGGGAGGGGGGACAGATACGCAGTATTTT
CDR3: CAIRGGGTDTQYF

size: -
J: TRBJ2-2
D: TRBD2
length: 14
V: TRBV15
DNA: TGTGCCACCAGCAGCGGGGGGGCTACCGGGGAGCTGTTTTTT
CDR3: CATSSGGATGELFF

size: -
J: TRBJ2-7
D: -
length: 14
V: TRBV4-2
DNA: TGTGCCAGCAGCCAAGGCGGCACCCCCTACGAGCAGTACTTC
CDR3: CASSQGGTPYEQYF

size: -
J: TRBJ2-1
D: TRBD2
length: 19
V: TRBV4-2
DNA: TGTGCCAGCAGCCAAGATTTATTAGCGGGGGTTTCCTCCTACAATGAGCAGTTCTTC
CDR3: CASSQDLLAGVSSYNEQFF

size: once
J: TRBJ1-2
D: -
length: 13
V: TRBV9
DNA: TGTGCCAGCAGCCCCGCCGGGGGATATGGCTACACCTTC
CDR3: CASSPAGGYGYTF

size: -
J: TRBJ1-1
D: TRBD1
length: 14
V: TRBV19
DNA: TGTGCCAGTTGGACAGGGCTCCCGGTCGCTGAAGCTTTCTTT
CDR3: CASWTGLPVAEAFF

size: -
J: TRBJ2-1
D: -
length: 16
V: TRBV27
DNA: TGTGCCAGCAGTCGGTGGGGCTTAAGCTCCTACAATGAGCAGTTCTTC
CDR3: CASSRWGLSSYNEQFF

size: -
J: TRBJ2-2
D: -
length: 14
V: TRBV6-1
DNA: TGTGCCAGCAGTGGGACTAGGGGGGTCGGGGAGCTGTTTTTT
CDR3: CASSGTRGVGELFF

size: -
J: TRBJ1-4
D: -
length: 16
V: TRBV30
DNA: TGTGCCTGGAGTCTAGGGGAATGGGCAACTAATGAAAAACTGTTTTTT
CDR3: CAWSLGEWATNEKLFF

size: -
J: TRBJ1-1
D: -
length: 12
V: TRBV6-1
DNA: TGTGCCAGCATCGAGGGTGGCACTGAAGCTTTCTTT
CDR3: CASIEGGTEAFF

size: -
J: TRBJ2-5
D: TRBD1
length: 15
V: TRBV29-1
DNA: TGCAGCGTCTATGGGACAGGGGTCCTCCAAGAGACCCAGTACTTC
CDR3: CSVYGTGVLQETQYF

size: -
J: TRBJ1-1
D: -
length: 15
V: TRBV7-3
DNA: TGTGCCAGCAGTCTCGCCCCACGGGGGTTCACTGAAGCTTTCTTT
CDR3: CASSLAPRGFTEAFF

size: -
J: TRBJ2-2
D: TRBD1
length: 16
V: TRBV7-6
DNA: TGTGCCAGCAGCTCCGGGACAGGGGAGTACACCGGGGAGCTGTTTTTT
CDR3: CASSSGTGEYTGELFF

size: -
J: TRBJ2-2
D: -
length: 14
V: TRBV6-4
DNA: TGTGCCAGCAGTGACGTACAGGACACCGGGGAGCTGTTTTTT
CDR3: CASSDVQDTGELFF

size: few
J: TRBJ1-4
D: -
length: 17
V: TRBV4-1
DNA: TGCGCCAGCAGCCTTCAGTTAAGGGGGTGGACTAATGAAAAACTGTTTTTT
CDR3: CASSLQLRGWTNEKLFF

size: -
J: TRBJ2-3
D: TRBD2
length: 15
V: TRBV13
DNA: TGTGCCAGCAGCTTCAGCGGGAGGGGAGCAGATACGCAGTATTTT
CDR3: CASSFSGRGADTQYF

size: once
J: TRBJ1-6
D: -
length: 14
V: TRBV5-5
DNA: TGTGCCAGCAGATTTAGCTCCTATAATTCACCCCTCCACTTT
CDR3: CASRFSSYNSPLHF

size: -
J: TRBJ2-1
D: -
length: 15
V: TRBV6-4
DNA: TGTGCCAGCAGTGACTCTGGGGGGGCCGTGAATGAGCAGTTCTTC
CDR3: CASSDSGGAVNEQFF

size: -
J: TRBJ2-5
D: -
length: 13
V: TRBV4-1
DNA: TGCGCCAGCAGCTACTTGTACCAAGAGACCCAGTACTTC
CDR3: CASSYLYQETQYF

size: once
J: TRBJ1-1
D: -
length: 13
V: TRBV5-8
DNA: TGTGCCAGCAGCTCCCCGGGGGACACTGAAGCTTTCTTT
CDR3: CASSSPGDTEAFF

size: -
J: TRBJ2-1
D: -
length: 11
V: TRBV10-1
DNA: TGCGCCAGCCCCCTCGAACTAGTCAAGTTCTTC
CDR3: CASPLELVKFF

size: few
J: TRBJ2-5
D: TRBD2
length: 15
V: TRBV6-5
DNA: TGTGCCAGCAGTTACTCGGCGGGGGGGCCGGAGACCCAGTACTTC
CDR3: CASSYSAGGPETQYF

size: -
J: TRBJ1-5
D: -
length: 13
V: TRBV19
DNA: TGTGCCAGTAAAAGGACAGAAGATCAGCCCCAGCATTTT
CDR3: CASKRTEDQPQHF

size: -
J: TRBJ1-1
D: -
length: 14
V: TRBV4-1
DNA: TGCGCCAGCAGCCAACTGGGGGGGCACACTGAAGCTTTCTTT
CDR3: CASSQLGGHTEAFF

size: -
J: TRBJ1-1
D: -
length: 12
V: TRBV5-4
DNA: TGTGCCAGCAGCCCCCGGGATACTGAAGCTTTCTTT
CDR3: CASSPRDTEAFF

size: few
J: TRBJ2-3
D: -
length: 14
V: TRBV7-3
DNA: TGTGCCAGCAGCCTACAACCCTCGGGGGATACGCAGTATTTT
CDR3: CASSLQPSGDTQYF

size: -
J: TRBJ1-3
D: -
length: 12
V: TRBV7-8
DNA: TGTGCCAGCAGCCGAACCGGGAACACCATATATTTT
CDR3: CASSRTGNTIYF

size: -
J: TRBJ2-2
D: TRBD1
length: 15
V: TRBV5-4
DNA: TGTGCCAGCAGCTGGGACAGCGCGAACACCGGGGAGCTGTTTTTT
CDR3: CASSWDSANTGELFF

size: -
J: TRBJ2-2
D: TRBD1
length: 20
V: TRBV4-1
DNA: TGCGCCAGCAGCCGCTACCTGGGTCCAGGGGACAGGGGAAAGGGCGGGGAGCTGTTTTTT
CDR3: CASSRYLGPGDRGKGGELFF

size: -
J: TRBJ1-1
D: TRBD1
length: 13
V: TRBV4-1
DNA: TGCGCCAGCAGCCAAGCAGGGGGGAGAAAAGCTTTCTTT
CDR3: CASSQAGGRKAFF

size: -
J: TRBJ2-7
D: -
length: 14
V: TRBV27
DNA: TGTGCCAGCAGCCTCCAGGGGACCCCCCACGAGCAGTACTTC
CDR3: CASSLQGTPHEQYF

size: -
J: TRBJ2-5
D: TRBD1
length: 14
V: TRBV18
DNA: TGTGCCAGCTCACCCCTGGACAGGCAAGAGACCCAGTACTTC
CDR3: CASSPLDRQETQYF

size: -
J: TRBJ2-2
D: -
length: 11
V: TRBV7-8
DNA: TGTGCCAGTACAAAGACCGGGGAGCTGTTTTTT
CDR3: CASTKTGELFF